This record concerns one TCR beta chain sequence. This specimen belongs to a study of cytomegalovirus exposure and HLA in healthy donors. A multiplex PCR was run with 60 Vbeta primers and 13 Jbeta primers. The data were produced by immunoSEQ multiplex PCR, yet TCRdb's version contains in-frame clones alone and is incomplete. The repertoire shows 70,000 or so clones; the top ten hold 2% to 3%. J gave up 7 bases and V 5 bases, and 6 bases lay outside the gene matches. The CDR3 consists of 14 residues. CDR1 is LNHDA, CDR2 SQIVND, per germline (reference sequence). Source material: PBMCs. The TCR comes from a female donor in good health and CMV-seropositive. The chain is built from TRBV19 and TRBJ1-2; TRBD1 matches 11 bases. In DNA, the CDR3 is TGTGCCAGTAGTCCCGGGACAGGGGGTCGTGGCTACACCTTC. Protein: CASSPGTGGRGYTF.